This T cell receptor beta chain was obtained from a study of tumor-infiltrating lymphocytes in primary liver carcinoma. Study-level information: Staged T1-T3 N0M0, the tumors had sizes that ranged from roughly 4.2 to 11 cm across. Each of the samples returned roughly 3.65 to 7.5 million productive TCRbeta reads (a yield similar across tissue types).

From about 19-30 mg of unsorted bulk tissue, DNA and RNA were co-extracted together. Points from the study as a whole: Tumor region pairs shared more overlap than did tumor-adjacent and tumor-blood pairs. Just around 7-24% of top clones spanned all five tumor regions.

cDNA specific to TCR beta was made from 500 ng of total RNA, with a constant-region primer employed for priming. ARM-PCR, slightly modified, supplied the TCR beta libraries through three nested multiplex PCR rounds. Forward primers for TRBV1-TRBV30 and a C-beta reverse primer served the first two PCR rounds, at about 9 cycles each. Via MiXCR, TCRdb re-called the multiplex PCR reads, giving one row per CDR3 protein. The sample consists of approximately 45,000 distinct CDR3 sequences, 73% of them appearing once. Germline CDR1 SGHAT, CDR2 FQNNGV. The length of the CDR3 is 16 residues. Worth noting for this clonotype: Its antigen is undetermined. Relative to the germline gene, one junction end is altered; a read error may explain this.

The chain links TRBV11-2 to TRBJ2-3; 7 bases are a match to TRBD2. Sample: liver tumor tissue from sampling region 2. As to subset: tumor region T2, inferior pole. This receptor was taken from a middle-aged man with primary liver carcinoma and hepatitis B virus infection. The CDR3, as DNA: TGTGCCAGTAGCTTACAAGCGGGAATCATCACAGAAACGCAGTATTTT. Its protein product is CASSLQAGIITETQYF. Full variable domain (remainder filled in from reference TRBV11-2 and TRBJ2-3): EAGVAQSPRYKIIEKRQSVAFWCNPISGHATLYWYQQILGQGPKLLIQFQNNGVVDDSQLPKDRFSAERLKGVDSTLKIQPAKLEDSAVYLCASSLQAGIITETQYFGPGTRLTVL.